This T cell receptor (beta chain) originates from a study of blood T cells in healthy people across ages. PCR was performed a second time for about 6 to 11 cycles using a sample-barcoded 5' primer and a J-beta primer mix. Every cDNA was tagged by a template-switch adaptor with 12 random nucleotides. TCRdb re-analysed the 5' RACE reads in MiXCR, keeping a single row per CDR3 protein. The sample lists almost 300,000 distinct CDR3 sequences, roughly 26% occurring once. Germline CDR1 and CDR2: SGHTA and FQGTGA. V lost 2 bases and J lost 5, with 18 bases in between. This CDR3 contains 16 residues. In its sample, this clonotype was seen many times.

This TCR came from a woman aged 65 to 85 in good health. This chain joins TRBV7-3 and TRBJ2-5; a possible D gene is TRBD1 (5 bases). The specimen sequenced was blood. DNA for the CDR3: TGTGCCAGCAGCTTAGTCCCGCAGGGTGTAGGGGAGACCCAGTACTTC. Its protein is CASSLVPQGVGETQYF.